The 21 T cell receptor beta chains below all came from one sample that was sequenced in a study of Graves' ophthalmopathy and Graves' hyperthyroidism. The authors amplified TCR beta CDR3 regions from RNA transcripts. Second-round multiplex PCR came after first-round RT-PCR with HTBI primers. TCRdb analysed the multiplex PCR reads with MiXCR anew, one entry per CDR3 protein. The sample carries 400,000 or so distinct CDR3 sequences, roughly 15% recorded once. The material sequenced was peripheral blood. These receptors were collected from a woman aged 18-30 years with stable Graves' hyperthyroidism.

The table lists this clonotype with many counts. V is TRBV6-1 and J is TRBJ1-5; D call uncertain. The CDR3 spans 12 residues. V was shortened by 7 bases and J by 6 bases, with 10 bases between the two germline ends. Germline CDR1 and CDR2: MNHNS and SASEGT. The CDR3 DNA reads as TGTGCCAGCACCGCCCCAGGTCAGCCCCAGCATTTT. Its translation: CASTAPGQPQHF.

This clonotype was seen a handful of times. The rearrangement links TRBV12-3 or TRBV12-4 to TRBJ1-5, with TRBD1 identical over 8 bases. J was trimmed by 5 bases and V by 6 bases; bases with no gene match: 15. This CDR3 contains 17 residues. The CDR3 loop reads CASSLYRQGNLDQPQHF. The CDR3 DNA follows: TGTGCCAGCAGCCTTTACAGACAGGGGAATTTGGATCAGCCCCAGCATTTT.

This clonotype came up a few times. The chain is built from TRBV6-5 and TRBJ2-2, with TRBD2 matching over 8 bases. The length of the CDR3 is 16 residues. After removal of 4 bases from V and 0 bases from J, the junction contained 4 bases not matched to a gene. Germline loops: CDR1 MNHEY, CDR2 SVGAGI. CDR3 protein: CASSFLGGANTGELFF. DNA of the CDR3: TGTGCCAGCAGTTTCCTCGGGGGGGCGAACACCGGGGAGCTGTTTTTT.

The chain joins TRBV12-3 or TRBV12-4 to TRBJ1-5, with unresolved D. Trimming removed 2 bases at V and 6 bases at J, with 5 bases between. The CDR3 spans 12 residues. CDR3: CASSLRRQPQHF. The CDR3, as DNA: TGTGCCAGCAGTTTACGGCGTCAGCCCCAGCATTTT.

The V call is TRBV7-6, the J call TRBJ1-5; no firm D call. The CDR3 loop spans 14 amino acids. Per germline, CDR1 SGHVS and CDR2 FNYEAQ. Between the trimmed V and J ends, which lost 4 bases and 5 bases, there was a span of 12 bases. CDR3: CASSSEGPHQPQHF. CDR3 bases: TGTGCCAGCAGCTCTGAAGGACCCCATCAGCCCCAGCATTTT. Drawing the rest from reference TRBV7-6 and TRBJ1-5, the complete variable domain is GAGVSQSPRYKVTKRGQDVALRCDPISGHVSLYWYRQALGQGPEFLTYFNYEAQQDKSGLPNDRFSAERPEGSISTLTIQRTEQRDSAMYRCASSSEGPHQPQHFGDGTRLSIL.

This clonotype was detected many times. The chain couples TRBV9 to TRBJ1-1, with TRBD1 matching over 7 bases. V lost 3 bases and J lost 0; bases outside the gene matches: 5. The CDR3 contains 15 residues. CDR1 and CDR2 from the germline V gene are SGDLS and YYNGEE. CDR3 residues: CASSAGQTLNTEAFF. The CDR3 coding sequence is TGTGCCAGCAGCGCGGGACAGACTTTGAACACTGAAGCTTTCTTT.

This clonotype was recorded at least ten times. CDR3 loop: CASSQSWNTEAFF. CDR3 bases: TGTGCCAGCAGCCAATCTTGGAACACTGAAGCTTTCTTT. The V call is TRBV7-3, the J call TRBJ1-1; D unclear. The CDR3 totals 13 residues. Germline loops: CDR1 SGHTA, CDR2 FQGTGA. Between the trimmed V and J ends, which lost 5 bases and 1 base, there was a span of 8 bases.

This chain connects TRBV6-2 or TRBV6-3 to TRBJ2-5; D not certain. This CDR3 spans 13 amino acids. Germline assignment: CDR1 MNHEY and CDR2 SVGEGT. Trimming removed 8 bases from V and 5 bases from J, with 15 bases in between. CDR3 coding DNA: TGTGCCAGCTCTATCCTAGGCCAGGAGACCCAGTACTTC. The encoded protein is CASSILGQETQYF.

This clonotype has at least ten counts. The chain combines TRBV5-1 with TRBJ1-6; a possible D gene is TRBD1 (5 bases). The CDR3 consists of 16 residues. Germline V lookup: CDR1 SGHRS, CDR2 YFSETQ. V was cut by 0 bases and J by 11 bases, with 18 bases left in between. CDR3 bases: TGCGCCAGCAGCTTGGAGACGTCGGGGGGTAAGACACCCCTCCACTTT. Translation gives CASSLETSGGKTPLHF.

This clonotype was detected many times. V gene TRBV6-1 combines with J gene TRBJ1-5; 7 bases align to TRBD1. The V gene's germline CDR1 is MNHNS and CDR2 SASEGT. With V trimmed by 6 bases and J by 4 bases, 6 bases remained unmatched. The CDR3 extends over 14 amino acids. Written as DNA, the CDR3 is TGTGCCAGCAGGGACAGGTGGGCGAATCAGCCCCAGCATTTT. Amino acid sequence: CASRDRWANQPQHF.

A few counts support this clonotype. The chain couples TRBV4-1 to TRBJ1-5, with a possible D match to TRBD1 (5 bases). The V end lost 6 bases, the J end lost 11 bases, and 23 bases lay between the germline ends. This CDR3 comprises 15 residues. Germline lookup yields CDR1 MGHRA and CDR2 YSYEKL. The CDR3 nucleotides read TGCGCCAGCAGTCTCACTCCGGGACGGGGGAGGGCCCAGCATTTT. Amino acids: CASSLTPGRGRAQHF.

The CDR3 region has the DNA TGTGCCAGTAGAGAAGGAACAGGGGGCAAAGAAAAACTGTTTTTT. It encodes CASREGTGGKEKLFF. The rearrangement joins TRBV19 to TRBJ1-4; 9 nucleotides match TRBD1. This CDR3 contains 15 residues. With V trimmed by 6 bases and J by 8 bases, 10 bases remained unmatched. The germline V gene encodes CDR1 LNHDA and CDR2 SQIVND (reference sequence). The full variable domain, completed using reference TRBV19 and TRBJ1-4, is DGGITQSPKYLFRKEGQNVTLSCEQNLNHDAMYWYRQDPGQGLRLIYYSQIVNDFQKGDIAEGYSVSREKKESFPLTVTSAQKNPTAFYLCASREGTGGKEKLFFGSGTQLSVL.

This clonotype was observed a handful of times. The CDR3 does not close with the conserved phenylalanine or tryptophan, likely indicating a read error. The DNA is left out, because the CDR3 cannot be placed on it with certainty; the CDR3 is given as TCRdb lists it. This chain uses TRBV25-1 with TRBJ1-2; the D call TRBD1 from the table was never checked on the DNA. Germline V gene data show CDR1 as MGHDK and CDR2 as SYGVNS. The CDR3 length is 9 residues, termini included. The CDR3 loop reads CASIDRGHK.

This clonotype was observed many times. This chain connects TRBV3-1 to TRBJ1-1; D remains unclear. The CDR3 contains 12 residues. Trimming took off 6 bases at V and 0 bases at J, with 5 bases between the two ends. Germline V gene sequence: CDR1 LGHDT, CDR2 YNNKEL (reference sequence). Written as DNA, the CDR3 is TGTGCCAGCAGTCAGTTGAACACTGAAGCTTTCTTT. Translation gives CASSQLNTEAFF.

This chain connects TRBV28 to TRBJ2-5; no firm D call. Looked up from germline, CDR1 is MDHEN and CDR2 is SYDVKM. The CDR3 spans 14 residues. V was cut by 2 bases and J by 1 base, with 8 bases left in between. CDR3 sequence: CASSLTYFQETQYF. Here the CDR3 DNA reads TGTGCCAGCAGTTTAACGTACTTCCAAGAGACCCAGTACTTC.

A word on this clonotype: A read error may be the cause here, since a much bigger clone is one base away. J is TRBJ2-7 and V is TRBV5-1; D remains unclear. Germline values: CDR1 SGHRS, CDR2 YFSETQ. CDR3 length equals 15 residues. The CDR3 bases are TGCGCCAGCAGCTCGGGCACCGCCGGAATCTACGAGCTGTACTTC. Its translation is CASSSGTAGIYELYF.

The sample holds many counts of this clonotype. The V call is TRBV24-1, the J call TRBJ1-1; perhaps TRBD1 as D (5 bases). Germline lookup yields CDR1 KGHDR and CDR2 SFDVKD. This CDR3 has 14 residues. The V gene lost 7 bases and the J gene lost 0 bases, with 11 bases spanning the gap. CDR3 sequence (DNA): TGTGCCACCAGAGGCCAGGGAGTGAACACTGAAGCTTTCTTT. Translation gives CATRGQGVNTEAFF.

In regard to this clonotype: This may come from a read error, since a much larger clone is one base off. This chain joins TRBV19 and TRBJ2-6; no clear D gene. CDR1 LNHDA and CDR2 SQIVND come from the germline V gene (reference sequence). The CDR3 totals 13 residues. V lost 4 bases to trimming and J lost 3 bases, with 4 bases between them. CDR3 sequence (DNA): TGTGCCAGTAGTACTGTTGGGGCCAACGTCCTGACTTTC. It is translated as CASSTVGANVLTF.

Points on this clonotype: Being one base from a much bigger clone, this may be a read error. The CDR3 nucleotides read TGCAGCGCCCTGGACTACGAAAACACCATATGTTTT. This codes for CSALDYENTICF. The V and J genes are TRBV29-1 and TRBJ1-3; D remains unclear. The CDR3 has 12 amino acids. Germline V gene sequence: CDR1 SQVTM, CDR2 ANQGSEA.

This clonotype has a count of ten or more. The CDR3 sequence: CASSHGLAVFYEQYF. In nucleotides, the CDR3 is TGTGCCAGCAGCCATGGACTAGCGGTATTCTACGAGCAGTACTTC. The chain links TRBV14 to TRBJ2-7; 10 nucleotides agree with TRBD2. V gave up 3 bases and J gave up 3 bases; unmatched junction bases: 5. CDR1 and CDR2 (germline): SGHDN, FVKESK. The CDR3 contains 15 residues.

There are a few counts of this clonotype. The genes are TRBV7-2 and TRBJ2-5, with D unresolved. Trimming left V 1 base short and J 2 bases short, with 8 bases between. The CDR3 is 14 residues long. Germline V gene lookup returns CDR1 SGHTA and CDR2 FQGNSA. For the CDR3, the DNA is TGTGCCAGCAGCTTAGATGTCAATCAAGAGACCCAGTACTTC. As protein: CASSLDVNQETQYF. Looking up the rest from reference TRBV7-2 and TRBJ2-5 gives the full variable domain: GAGVSQSPSNKVTEKGKDVELRCDPISGHTALYWYRQSLGQGLEFLIYFQGNSAPDKSGLPSDRFSAERTGGSVSTLTIQRTQQEDSAVYLCASSLDVNQETQYFGPGTRLLVL.